This T cell receptor (beta chain) was retrieved from a study of cytomegalovirus exposure and HLA in healthy donors. This clone came up a few times. Its matching antigen is unknown. Study-wide findings and caveats: As a later analysis showed, a missense DCLRE1C variant was linked to trimming of TCR beta V- and J-genes. Several top significant clusters appeared, in a later analysis, to be linked to common viral pathogens. Cytomegalovirus association was listed for around 170 TCR beta chains.

Both 60 Vbeta primers and 13 Jbeta primers went into the PCR. Profiled with immunoSEQ multiplex PCR; TCRdb holds only in-frame clones, not every one. Of fewer than 250,000 clones listed, over 75% are singletons. Per the germline V gene, CDR1 is MNHNS and CDR2 is SASEGT. V was pared by 1 base and J by 3 bases, with 10 bases between. The CDR3 totals 14 residues. The TCR comes from a male donor in good health and CMV-seronegative. Material: PBMCs. This rearrangement joins TRBV6-1 to TRBJ2-7; weak D call: TRBD2 (6 bases). The CDR3 spells CASSEGLVGYEQYF. The CDR3 coding sequence is TGTGCCAGCAGTGAAGGACTAGTCGGCTACGAGCAGTACTTC.